Listed below are T cell receptor beta chains from one sample, sequenced in a study of blood T cell repertoires in COVID-19. Sequencing used immunoSEQ multiplex PCR; TCRdb keeps in-frame clones, though not all of them. Here the sample spans about 190,000 clones, almost 90% being singletons. Material: peripheral blood. Every receptor here comes from a man between 50 and 59 years old with acute or convalescent COVID-19. Both conserved end residues are part of each CDR3. The order of the fields is clone size, V gene, D gene, J gene, CDR3 length, CDR3 DNA, CDR3 protein. The D gene is left open where the match is weak. Part of the rows lack a size; the others show once, few, many or a class for expanded clones.

abundance: .; v_gene: TRBV21-1; d_gene: .; j_gene: TRBJ2-3; len: 18; CDR3nt: TGTGCCAGCAGCAAAGAACGAGGGCGGATCCCGCACACAGATACGCAGTATTTT; CDR3aa: CASSKERGRIPHTDTQYF
abundance: .; v_gene: TRBV6-1; d_gene: TRBD1; j_gene: TRBJ2-2; len: 16; CDR3nt: TGTGCCAGCAGTGCACAGGGGACGAGGAACACCGGGGAGCTGTTTTTT; CDR3aa: CASSAQGTRNTGELFF
abundance: .; v_gene: TRBV5-1; d_gene: .; j_gene: TRBJ1-4; len: 14; CDR3nt: TGCGCCAGCAGCTTGAGGGGTCTGGATGAAAAACTGTTTTTT; CDR3aa: CASSLRGLDEKLFF
abundance: .; v_gene: TRBV7-2; d_gene: TRBD1; j_gene: TRBJ2-2; len: 20; CDR3nt: TGTGCCAGCAGCTTAGCGGGACAGGGGCGTGTATCGGTGAACACCGGGGAGCTGTTTTTT; CDR3aa: CASSLAGQGRVSVNTGELFF
abundance: .; v_gene: TRBV28; d_gene: TRBD1; j_gene: TRBJ1-1; len: 14; CDR3nt: TGTGCCAGCAGCCGAAGGGGGCTGTACACTGAAGCTTTCTTT; CDR3aa: CASSRRGLYTEAFF
abundance: .; v_gene: TRBV7-6; d_gene: .; j_gene: TRBJ1-3; len: 17; CDR3nt: TGTGCCAGCAGCACTACTCACGCCGGCAGGGCTGGAAACACCATATATTTT; CDR3aa: CASSTTHAGRAGNTIYF
abundance: .; v_gene: TRBV6-2/TRBV6-3; d_gene: .; j_gene: TRBJ2-5; len: 12; CDR3nt: TGTGCCAGCAGTTACGGGGGGGCAACCCAGTACTTC; CDR3aa: CASSYGGATQYF
abundance: once; v_gene: TRBV7-9; d_gene: .; j_gene: TRBJ2-7; len: 14; CDR3nt: TGTGCCAGCAGCTCCGGGGCGGGGTTCCACGAGCAGTACTTC; CDR3aa: CASSSGAGFHEQYF
abundance: .; v_gene: TRBV5-1; d_gene: TRBD2; j_gene: TRBJ2-3; len: 16; CDR3nt: TGCGCCAGCAGCTTGGAAGCGGGATCCCAACCCGGTACGCAGTATTTT; CDR3aa: CASSLEAGSQPGTQYF
abundance: .; v_gene: TRBV20-1; d_gene: .; j_gene: TRBJ1-1; len: 10; CDR3nt: TGCAGTGGAGGGGGCACTGAAGCTTTCTTT; CDR3aa: CSGGGTEAFF
abundance: once; v_gene: TRBV6-5; d_gene: .; j_gene: TRBJ1-2; len: 13; CDR3nt: TGTGCCAGCAGTCCCCACGGGGGGTTTGGCTACACCTTC; CDR3aa: CASSPHGGFGYTF